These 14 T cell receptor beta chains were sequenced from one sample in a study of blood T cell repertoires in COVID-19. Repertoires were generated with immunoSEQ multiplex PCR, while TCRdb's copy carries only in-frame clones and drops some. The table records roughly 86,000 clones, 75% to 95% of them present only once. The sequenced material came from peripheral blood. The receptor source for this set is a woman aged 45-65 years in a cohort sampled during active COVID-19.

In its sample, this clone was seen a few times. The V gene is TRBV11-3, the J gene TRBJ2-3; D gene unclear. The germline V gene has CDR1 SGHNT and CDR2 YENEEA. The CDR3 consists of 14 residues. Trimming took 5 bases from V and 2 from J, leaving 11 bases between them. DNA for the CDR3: TGTGCCAGCAGCCCCGACATTTACACAGATACGCAGTATTTT. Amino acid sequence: CASSPDIYTDTQYF. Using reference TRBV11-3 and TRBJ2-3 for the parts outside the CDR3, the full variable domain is EAGVVQSPRYKIIEKKQPVAFWCNPISGHNTLYWYLQNLGQGPELLIRYENEEAVDDSQLPKDRFSAERLKGVDSTLKIQPAELGDSAVYLCASSPDIYTDTQYFGPGTRLTVL.

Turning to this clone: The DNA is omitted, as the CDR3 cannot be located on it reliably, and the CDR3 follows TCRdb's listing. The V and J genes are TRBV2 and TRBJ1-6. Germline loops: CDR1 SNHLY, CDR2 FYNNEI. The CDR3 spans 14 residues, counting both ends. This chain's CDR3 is CASILVEAGSPLHF.

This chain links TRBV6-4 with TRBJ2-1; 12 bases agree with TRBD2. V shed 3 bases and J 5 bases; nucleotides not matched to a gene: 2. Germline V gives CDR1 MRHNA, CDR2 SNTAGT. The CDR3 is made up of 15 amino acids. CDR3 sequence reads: CASSETSGGNNEQFF. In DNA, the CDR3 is TGTGCCAGCAGTGAAACTAGCGGGGGGAACAATGAGCAGTTCTTC.

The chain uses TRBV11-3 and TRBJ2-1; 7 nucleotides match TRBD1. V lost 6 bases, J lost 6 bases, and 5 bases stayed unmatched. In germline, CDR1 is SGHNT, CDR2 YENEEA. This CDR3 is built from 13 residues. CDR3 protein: CASRLDRANEQFF. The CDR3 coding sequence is TGTGCCAGCAGACTAGACAGGGCCAATGAGCAGTTCTTC.

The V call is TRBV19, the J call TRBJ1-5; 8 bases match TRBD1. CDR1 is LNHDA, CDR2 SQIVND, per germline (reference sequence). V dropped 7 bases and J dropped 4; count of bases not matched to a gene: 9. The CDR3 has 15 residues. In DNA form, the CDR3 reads TGTGCCAGTACCATGGTACAGGGGGGGAATCAGCCCCAGCATTTT. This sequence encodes CASTMVQGGNQPQHF.

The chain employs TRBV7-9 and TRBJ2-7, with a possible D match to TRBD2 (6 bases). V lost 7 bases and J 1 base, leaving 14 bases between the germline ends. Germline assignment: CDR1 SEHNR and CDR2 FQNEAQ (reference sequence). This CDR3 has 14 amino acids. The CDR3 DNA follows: TGTGCCAGCACCGGTGGAGGGGCTTCCTACGAGCAGTACTTC. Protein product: CASTGGGASYEQYF. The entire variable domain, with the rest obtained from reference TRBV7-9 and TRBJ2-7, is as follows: DTGVSQNPRHKITKRGQNVTFRCDPISEHNRLYWYRQTLGQGPEFLTYFQNEAQLEKSRLLSDRFSAERPKGSFSTLEIQRTEQGDSAMYLCASTGGGASYEQYFGPGTRLTVT.

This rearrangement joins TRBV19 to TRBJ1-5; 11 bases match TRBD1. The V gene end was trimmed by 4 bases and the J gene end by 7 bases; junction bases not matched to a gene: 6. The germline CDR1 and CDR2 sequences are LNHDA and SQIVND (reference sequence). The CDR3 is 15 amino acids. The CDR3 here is CASSTGTGGGQPQHF. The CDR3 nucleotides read TGTGCCAGTAGTACCGGGACAGGGGGAGGGCAGCCCCAGCATTTT.

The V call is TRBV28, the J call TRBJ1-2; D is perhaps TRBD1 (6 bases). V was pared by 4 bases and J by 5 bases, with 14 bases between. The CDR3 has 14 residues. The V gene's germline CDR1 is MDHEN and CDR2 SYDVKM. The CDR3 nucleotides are TGTGCCAGCAGTTCCGGGGGGGCGCCTTATGGCTACACCTTC. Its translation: CASSSGGAPYGYTF.

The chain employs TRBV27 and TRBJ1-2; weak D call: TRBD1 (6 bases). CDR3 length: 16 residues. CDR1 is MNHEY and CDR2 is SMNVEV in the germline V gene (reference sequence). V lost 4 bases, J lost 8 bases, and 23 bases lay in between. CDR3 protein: CASSSDNNRVWGGYTF. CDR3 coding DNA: TGTGCCAGCAGTTCTGACAACAACAGGGTTTGGGGAGGCTACACCTTC.

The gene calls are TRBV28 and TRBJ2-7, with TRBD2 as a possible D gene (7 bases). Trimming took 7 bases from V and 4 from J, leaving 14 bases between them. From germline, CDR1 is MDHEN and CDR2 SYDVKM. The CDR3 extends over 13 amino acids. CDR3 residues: CASTGGREYEQYF. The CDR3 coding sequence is TGTGCCAGCACGGGGGGCCGGGAATACGAGCAGTACTTC. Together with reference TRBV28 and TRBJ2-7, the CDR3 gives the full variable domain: DVKVTQSSRYLVKRTGEKVFLECVQDMDHENMFWYRQDPGLGLRLIYFSYDVKMKEKGDIPEGYSVSREKKERFSLILESASTNQTSMYLCASTGGREYEQYFGPGTRLTVT.

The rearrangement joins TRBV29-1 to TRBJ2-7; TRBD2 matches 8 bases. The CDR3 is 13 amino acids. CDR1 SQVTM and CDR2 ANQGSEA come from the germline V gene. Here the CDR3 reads CSATGGVSYEQYF. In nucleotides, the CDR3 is TGCAGTGCGACCGGGGGGGTCTCCTACGAGCAGTACTTC.

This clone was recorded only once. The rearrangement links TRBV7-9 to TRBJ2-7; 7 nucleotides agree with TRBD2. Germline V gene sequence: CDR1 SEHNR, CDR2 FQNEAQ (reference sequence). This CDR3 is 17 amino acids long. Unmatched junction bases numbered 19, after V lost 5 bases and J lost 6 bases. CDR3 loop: CASSPVGLVGGTGEQYF. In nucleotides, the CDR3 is TGTGCCAGCAGCCCAGTTGGGTTAGTGGGAGGGACCGGCGAGCAGTACTTC.

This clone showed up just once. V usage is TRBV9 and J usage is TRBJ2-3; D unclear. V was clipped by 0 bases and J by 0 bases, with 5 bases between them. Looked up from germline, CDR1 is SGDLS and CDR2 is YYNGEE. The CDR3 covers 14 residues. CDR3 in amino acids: CASSVGPSTDTQYF. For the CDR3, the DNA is TGTGCCAGCAGCGTAGGGCCTAGCACAGATACGCAGTATTTT.

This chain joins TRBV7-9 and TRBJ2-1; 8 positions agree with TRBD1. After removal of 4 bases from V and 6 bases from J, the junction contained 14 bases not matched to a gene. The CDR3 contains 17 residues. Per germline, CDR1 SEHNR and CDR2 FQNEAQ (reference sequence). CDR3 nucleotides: TGTGCCAGCAGCTCGACTTACCAGGACAGGGAAGCCAATGAGCAGTTCTTC. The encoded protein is CASSSTYQDREANEQFF.